Detailed here is one T cell receptor (beta chain). The source of the sample is a study of blood T cells in healthy people across ages. Primed by a sample-barcoded 5' primer and a J-beta primer mix, a second PCR proceeded for about 7 to 12 cycles. MiXCR, run by TCRdb on the 5' RACE reads, gives a single entry per CDR3 protein. The data hold around 1,000,000 distinct CDR3 sequences, with around two fifths observed a single time. V lost 4 bases to trimming and J lost 2 bases, with 9 bases between them. This CDR3 region has 14 residues. The V gene's germline CDR1 is MNHEY and CDR2 SMNVEV (reference sequence).

Sequences were obtained from blood. J is TRBJ2-1 and V is TRBV27; D gene ambiguous. The sequence came from a man younger than 30 in good health. The CDR3 sequence: CASSSLNTYNEQFF. The DNA for the CDR3 is TGTGCCAGCAGTTCCCTGAACACCTACAATGAGCAGTTCTTC.